Listed here is a single TCR beta chain. Its target is unknown. J lost 5 bases, V lost 3 bases, and 6 bases had no gene match. Germline CDR1 is PRHDT and CDR2 is FYEKMQ (reference sequence). This CDR3 is built from 14 residues. The data derive from a study of T cell responses to AZD1222 COVID-19 vaccine. Study conclusions and caveats: Females made up more of the donors, who were largely white British, and clonal diversity may have come out too low.

Repertoires were generated with immunoSEQ multiplex PCR, while TCRdb's copy carries only in-frame clones and drops some. The repertoire includes about 120,000 clones, 85% to 90% of them detected once, and roughly 3.5% sits in the top ten. Sequencing was performed on peripheral blood, taken on day 0 of AZD1222 vaccination. This sequence originates from an adult in good health. The chain uses TRBV13 and TRBJ2-5, with TRBD1 matching 7 bases. The CDR3 loop reads CASSFRQGGETQYF. The DNA for the CDR3 is TGTGCCAGCAGCTTTAGACAGGGTGGGGAGACCCAGTACTTC.